The 27 T cell receptor beta chains given below trace back to one sample, sequenced in a study of patients and donors after allogeneic stem cell transplantation. TCRdb called the RT-PCR reads again in MiXCR, with one record for every CDR3 protein. The sample has some 1,800 distinct CDR3 sequences, 14% seen once; the top ten hold roughly 13%. The sequencing sample was made of blood, either unsorted or a sorted T cell fraction (not recorded which). These receptors came from a human donor who was either an allogeneic HSCT recipient or a stem cell or donor lymphocyte infusion donor (not recorded which). It is not recorded whose cells these are; they may come from a transplant donor.

By its share, this clonotype is medium-sized. The J gene is TRBJ1-2, the V gene TRBV5-1; weak D call: TRBD1 (5 bases). The V gene lost 0 bases and the J gene lost 2 bases, with 8 bases spanning the gap. The germline V gene has CDR1 SGHRS and CDR2 YFSETQ. The CDR3 consists of 14 residues. The CDR3 DNA reads TGCGCCAGCAGCTTGGGGCAGGGAAACTATGGCTACACCTTC. Residues: CASSLGQGNYGYTF. Full variable domain (missing parts from reference TRBV5-1 and TRBJ1-2): KAGVTQTPRYLIKTRGQQVTLSCSPISGHRSVSWYQQTPGQGLQFLFEYFSETQRNKGNFPGRFSGRQFSNSRSEMNVSTLELGDSALYLCASSLGQGNYGYTFGSGTRLTVV.

The chain combines TRBV6-2 or TRBV6-3 with TRBJ1-1; TRBD1 agrees at 9 bases. This CDR3 has 19 amino acids. From germline, CDR1 is MNHEY and CDR2 SVGEGT. The trim removed 2 bases at V and 4 bases at J, leaving 17 bases unmatched. Here the CDR3 DNA reads TGTGCCAGCAGTTACGCAGGGACAGGGAACCGTCGGAGAAGCACTGAAGCTTTCTTT. Translated: CASSYAGTGNRRRSTEAFF.

This clonotype was detected a few times. J is TRBJ2-5 and V is TRBV11-2; 13 nucleotides line up with TRBD2. After removal of 5 bases from V and 5 bases from J, the junction contained 11 bases not matched to a gene. The V gene's germline CDR1 is SGHAT and CDR2 FQNNGV. The CDR3 contains 17 residues. CDR3 residues: CASSPTPLAGGVETQYF. The DNA of the CDR3 is TGTGCCAGCAGCCCGACACCACTAGCGGGGGGGGTTGAGACCCAGTACTTC.

By share, this clonotype counts as large. The chain combines TRBV5-1 with TRBJ1-3, with D maybe TRBD1 (5 bases). This CDR3 contains 16 residues. Per the germline V gene, CDR1 is SGHRS and CDR2 is YFSETQ. Trimming cost V 4 bases and J 0 bases, with 14 bases left between them. CDR3 loop: CASSRDRESSGNTIYF. The CDR3 DNA reads TGCGCCAGCAGCCGGGACCGAGAGAGCTCTGGAAACACCATATATTTT. Looking up the rest from reference TRBV5-1 and TRBJ1-3 gives the full variable domain: KAGVTQTPRYLIKTRGQQVTLSCSPISGHRSVSWYQQTPGQGLQFLFEYFSETQRNKGNFPGRFSGRQFSNSRSEMNVSTLELGDSALYLCASSRDRESSGNTIYFGEGSWLTVV.

This clonotype is large. Its ends do not fully match the called genes, so a read error is possible. V is TRBV7-7 and J is TRBJ1-1; D is undetermined. The CDR3 extends over 13 amino acids. Germline values: CDR1 SSHAT, CDR2 FNYEAQ (reference sequence). The CDR3 DNA sequence: TGTGCTAGCAGCCAAAGCGTGAACACTGAAGCTTTCTTT. This encodes CASSQSVNTEAFF. Filled out from reference TRBV7-7 and TRBJ1-1, the complete variable domain reads GAGVSQSPRYKVTKRGQDVTLRCDPISSHATLYWYQQALGQGPEFLTYFNYEAQPDKSGLPSDRFSAERPEGSISTLTIQRTEQRDSAMYRCASSQSVNTEAFFGQGTRLTVV.

The chain couples TRBV15 to TRBJ1-5, with 9 bases that match TRBD1. The CDR3 is 14 residues long. With V trimmed by 6 bases and J by 4 bases, 4 bases remained unmatched. The V gene's germline CDR1 is LNHNV and CDR2 YYDKDF (reference sequence). The CDR3 here is CATRADRGNQPQHF. DNA of the CDR3: TGTGCCACCAGGGCGGACAGGGGTAATCAGCCCCAGCATTTT.

This clonotype is deemed medium-sized. In nucleotides, the CDR3 is TGTGCCAGCAGCTCCGCGGGACTATCGGGAGATACGCAGTATTTT. Protein: CASSSAGLSGDTQYF. The chain uses TRBV11-3 and TRBJ2-3; 7 bases map to TRBD2. J gave up 5 bases and V 4 bases, and 9 bases lay outside the gene matches. Germline V gene lookup returns CDR1 SGHNT and CDR2 YENEEA. The CDR3 length is 15 residues. Filled out from reference TRBV11-3 and TRBJ2-3, the complete variable domain reads EAGVVQSPRYKIIEKKQPVAFWCNPISGHNTLYWYLQNLGQGPELLIRYENEEAVDDSQLPKDRFSAERLKGVDSTLKIQPAELGDSAVYLCASSSAGLSGDTQYFGPGTRLTVL.

By frequency in the sample, this clonotype is medium-sized. The chain carries TRBV5-1 and TRBJ2-1; no reliable D call. From germline, CDR1 is SGHRS and CDR2 YFSETQ. Deletions cut 4 bases from V and 9 bases from J, with 17 bases between. The CDR3 covers 14 residues. CDR3 DNA: TGCGCCAGCAGCGGGGTTGTGGGTATTGGTGAGCAGTTCTTC. Translation gives CASSGVVGIGEQFF.

In its sample, this clonotype was seen once. This chain uses TRBV7-6 with TRBJ2-3; weak D call: TRBD1 (5 bases). The length of the CDR3 is 14 residues. Per the germline V gene, CDR1 is SGHVS and CDR2 is FNYEAQ. Trimming cost V 6 bases and J 0 bases, with 10 bases left between them. This CDR3 reads CASRQAPSTDTQYF. CDR3 sequence (DNA): TGTGCCAGCAGACAGGCCCCGAGCACAGATACGCAGTATTTT. Together with reference TRBV7-6 and TRBJ2-3, the CDR3 gives the full variable domain: GAGVSQSPRYKVTKRGQDVALRCDPISGHVSLYWYRQALGQGPEFLTYFNYEAQQDKSGLPNDRFSAERPEGSISTLTIQRTEQRDSAMYRCASRQAPSTDTQYFGPGTRLTVL.

The rearrangement joins TRBV6-2 or TRBV6-3 to TRBJ2-7; D is possibly TRBD2 (5 bases). V lost 10 bases to trimming and J lost 9 bases, with 13 bases between them. Germline-derived CDR1 and CDR2 are MNHEY and SVGEGT. The CDR3 has 10 residues. CDR3 amino acids: CATMMGRQYF. CDR3 bases: TGTGCCACCATGATGGGGAGGCAGTACTTC.

By share, this clonotype ranks as large. The chain links TRBV18 to TRBJ1-1; 9 bases agree with TRBD1. Germline V gene data show CDR1 as KGHSH and CDR2 as LQKENI. The CDR3 runs to 15 residues. Trimming at V came to 0 bases and at J to 4 bases, leaving 3 bases not matched to a gene. This CDR3 reads CASSPPGTGSTEAFF. CDR3 in DNA: TGTGCCAGCTCACCACCGGGGACAGGGTCCACTGAAGCTTTCTTT.

This clonotype came up a few times. The chain employs TRBV4-3 and TRBJ2-7; TRBD1 matches 10 bases. CDR3 length: 14 residues. The V gene's germline CDR1 is LGHNA and CDR2 YSLEER. The J segment lost 3 bases and the V segment lost 4 bases, leaving 3 bases of the junction unmatched. The CDR3 nucleotides read TGCGCCAGCAGCCGCGGGACAGGGGACTACGAGCAGTACTTC. It translates to CASSRGTGDYEQYF.

This clonotype is categorized as large. The chain's CDR3 is CASSRDNNEQFF. CDR3 DNA sequence: TGCGCCAGCAGCCGGGACAACAATGAGCAGTTCTTC. The genes are TRBV5-1 and TRBJ2-1, with TRBD1 as a possible D gene (6 bases). Trimming took off 4 bases at V and 5 bases at J, with 7 bases between the two ends. From germline, CDR1 is SGHRS and CDR2 YFSETQ. This CDR3 contains 12 residues.

This clonotype has just a few counts. J is TRBJ2-3 and V is TRBV5-1; 9 nucleotides match TRBD1. V dropped 4 bases and J dropped 2; count of bases not matched to a gene: 5. Germline V lookup: CDR1 SGHRS, CDR2 YFSETQ. The CDR3 runs to 15 residues. CDR3 loop: CASSNRDRVTDTQYF. CDR3 DNA sequence: TGCGCCAGCAGCAATCGGGACAGGGTCACAGATACGCAGTATTTT.

The V call is TRBV24-1, the J call TRBJ2-4; 7 bases agree with TRBD2. The CDR3 has 15 residues. Germline V lookup: CDR1 KGHDR, CDR2 SFDVKD. V lost 6 bases to trimming and J lost 2 bases; unmatched junction nucleotides: 6. DNA of the CDR3: TGTGCCACCAGTCCGACGGGGGGAACCAAAAACATTCAGTACTTC. This sequence encodes CATSPTGGTKNIQYF.

The chain recombines TRBV11-3 with TRBJ2-3, with D possibly TRBD2 on 6 matching bases. Trimming stripped 5 bases from V and 2 bases from J, with 11 bases between. This CDR3 has 14 amino acids. Germline lookup yields CDR1 SGHNT and CDR2 YENEEA. In DNA form, the CDR3 reads TGTGCCAGCAGCCTCGGGGGAGCCACAGATACGCAGTATTTT. Translating gives CASSLGGATDTQYF.

The J gene is TRBJ2-1, the V gene TRBV7-3; D may be TRBD2 (7 bases). In germline, CDR1 is SGHTA, CDR2 FQGTGA. The CDR3 spans 15 residues. V gave up 1 base and J gave up 4 bases, with 11 bases separating them. CDR3 DNA: TGTGCCAGCAGCTTAAACGCGGGGGCTTACAATGAGCAGTTCTTC. It yields the protein CASSLNAGAYNEQFF.

This clonotype occurred a few times. This chain connects TRBV6-6 to TRBJ2-3; no firm D call. Trimming removed 11 bases at V and 8 bases at J, with 11 bases between. The CDR3 sequence is 10 residues long. Germline CDR1 reads MNHNY; CDR2 reads SVGAGI (reference sequence). The CDR3 DNA reads TGTGCCTCGCAAGGTGGTACGCAGTATTTT. Translation: CASQGGTQYF.

V and J are TRBV5-1 and TRBJ2-5; 8 nucleotides agree with TRBD1. The germline CDR1 and CDR2 sequences are SGHRS and YFSETQ. Unmatched junction bases numbered 8, after V lost 0 bases and J lost 7 bases. The CDR3 contains 15 residues. CDR3 bases: TGCGCCAGCAGCTTGGAAGGACAGGGTGACGGGACCCAGTACTTC. Translation: CASSLEGQGDGTQYF.

This clonotype was detected a few times. The chain has TRBV10-3 and TRBJ1-2, with 9 bases identical to TRBD1. V lost 5 bases, J lost 3 bases, and 4 bases stayed unmatched. In germline, CDR1 is ENHRY, CDR2 SYGVKD. CDR3 length: 14 residues. CDR3 amino acids: CAISKGQGDYGYTF. In DNA form, the CDR3 reads TGTGCCATCAGTAAGGGACAGGGTGACTATGGCTACACCTTC.

J is TRBJ2-3 and V is TRBV2; D may match TRBD1 or TRBD2 (5 bases each). CDR3 length equals 14 residues. The V gene's germline CDR1 is SNHLY and CDR2 FYNNEI. V shed 9 bases and J shed 2 bases, with 15 bases lying between them. The CDR3 DNA is TGTGCCAGTCGCACCGAGGGGTTCACAGATACGCAGTATTTT. Encoded protein: CASRTEGFTDTQYF.

This clonotype is categorized as large. V usage is TRBV7-9 and J usage is TRBJ2-7; 9 positions agree with TRBD1. Trimming took 1 base from V and 5 from J; bases not matched to a gene: 6. The germline V gene encodes CDR1 SEHNR and CDR2 FQNEAQ (reference sequence). The CDR3 length is 15 residues. CDR3 bases: TGTGCCAGCAGCTTAGAACAGGGGGCCTCGGACGAGCAGTACGTC. It codes for CASSLEQGASDEQYV.

The V and J genes are TRBV6-6 and TRBJ2-1, with D maybe TRBD2 (5 bases). This CDR3 spans 11 amino acids. Trimming pared 3 bases from V and 9 bases from J, leaving 6 bases between. CDR1 is MNHNY, CDR2 SVGAGI, per germline (reference sequence). In DNA, the CDR3 is TGTGCCAGCAGTTATGCGGGTGAGCAGTTCTTC. Translation gives CASSYAGEQFF.

This clonotype is medium-sized (0.01 to 0.1%). In DNA form, the CDR3 reads TGTGCCAGCAGCTTAGGGGGACTCACCGGGGAGCTGTTTTTT. This translates into CASSLGGLTGELFF. The chain uses TRBV11-2 and TRBJ2-2, with D maybe TRBD2 (6 bases). This CDR3 is built from 14 residues. Germline values: CDR1 SGHAT, CDR2 FQNNGV. With 1 base removed from V and 4 bases from J, the gap between germline ends came to 7 bases.

The chain uses TRBV2 and TRBJ2-2, with 7 bases identical to TRBD2. Per the germline V gene, CDR1 is SNHLY and CDR2 is FYNNEI. This CDR3 is built from 14 residues. With V trimmed by 6 bases and J by 0 bases, 1 base remained unmatched. CDR3 bases: TGTGCCAGCAGCCGGGAGGCGAACACCGGGGAGCTGTTTTTT. Its translation: CASSREANTGELFF.

V and J are TRBV20-1 and TRBJ1-3; D remains ambiguous. Germline V gives CDR1 DFQATT, CDR2 SNEGSKA (reference sequence). This CDR3 comprises 11 residues. Trimming removed 5 bases at V and 0 bases at J, with 2 bases between. Here the CDR3 DNA reads TGCAGTGCTGCCTCTGGAAACACCATATATTTT. Translating gives CSAASGNTIYF.

V gene TRBV18 combines with J gene TRBJ2-3, with 7 nucleotides matching TRBD1. The junction had 3 bases not matched to a gene; V was cut back by 6 bases and J by 0 bases. Germline CDR1 and CDR2: KGHSH and LQKENI. This CDR3 has 14 residues. The DNA of the CDR3 is TGTGCCAGCTCGCGACAGGGTAGCACAGATACGCAGTATTTT. Translation gives CASSRQGSTDTQYF.